This T cell receptor (beta chain) was profiled in a study of T cell responses to AZD1222 COVID-19 vaccine. Study-wide points: The donor cohort was predominantly white British with a female majority, and clonal diversity may have been underestimated. Along spike, vaccine-associated CD4 TCRs were found throughout, with dominance at 160-218 and 743-854.

A remark on this clone: Its target is not known.

The data were produced by immunoSEQ multiplex PCR, yet TCRdb's version contains in-frame clones alone and is incomplete. Of more than 110,000 clones detected, roughly 90% appear once; the ten largest clones hold just over 5.5%. This CDR3 comprises 15 residues. CDR1 is SGDLS and CDR2 is YYNGEE in the germline V gene. Losses at the gene ends were 4 bases for V and 1 base for J; bases not matched to a gene: 5. V usage is TRBV9 and J usage is TRBJ1-5, with TRBD1 matching over 7 bases. The specimen was peripheral blood, collected on day 0 of AZD1222 vaccination. The sequence was obtained from an adult in good health. CDR3 loop: CASSQGGGSNQPQHF. CDR3 coding DNA: TGTGCCAGCAGCCAGGGAGGGGGCAGCAATCAGCCCCAGCATTTT.